The TCR beta chain described here comes from a study of T cell clonality in common variable immunodeficiency. General observations from the study: CVID subjects shared fewer TCRbeta clones than healthy controls did.

This clone was detected many times. Its antigen is undetermined. The CDR3 extends 3 residues past the end of the read, so its final part is completed from the germline J gene. This CDR3 spans 11 amino acids. Sequencing used immunoSEQ multiplex PCR; TCRdb keeps in-frame clones, though not all of them. The sample contains tens of thousands of clones, none occurring once; around 5.4% lies in the top ten. The sequence was collected from a person aged 18-69 years in good health. V is TRBV12-3 or TRBV12-4 and J is TRBJ1-1; D remains ambiguous. Sequencing was carried out using peripheral blood mononuclear cells. The part of the CDR3 DNA that was read is TGTGCCAGCAGATATCAGTTAGAA. It is translated as CASRYQLE. The full CDR3 sequence reads CASRYQLEAFF.